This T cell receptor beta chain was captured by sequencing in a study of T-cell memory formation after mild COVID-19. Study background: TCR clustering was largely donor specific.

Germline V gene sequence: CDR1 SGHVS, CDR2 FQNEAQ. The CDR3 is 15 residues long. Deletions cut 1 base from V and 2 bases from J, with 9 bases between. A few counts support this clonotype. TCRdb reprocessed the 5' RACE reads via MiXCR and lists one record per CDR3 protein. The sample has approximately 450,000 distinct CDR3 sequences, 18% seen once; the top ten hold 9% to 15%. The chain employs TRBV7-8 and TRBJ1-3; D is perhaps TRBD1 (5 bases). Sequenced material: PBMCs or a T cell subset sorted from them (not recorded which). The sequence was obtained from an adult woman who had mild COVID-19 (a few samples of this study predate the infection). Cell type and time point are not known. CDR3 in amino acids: CASSLVEGPGNTIYF. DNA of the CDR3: TGTGCCAGCAGCTTAGTTGAGGGACCTGGAAACACCATATATTTT.